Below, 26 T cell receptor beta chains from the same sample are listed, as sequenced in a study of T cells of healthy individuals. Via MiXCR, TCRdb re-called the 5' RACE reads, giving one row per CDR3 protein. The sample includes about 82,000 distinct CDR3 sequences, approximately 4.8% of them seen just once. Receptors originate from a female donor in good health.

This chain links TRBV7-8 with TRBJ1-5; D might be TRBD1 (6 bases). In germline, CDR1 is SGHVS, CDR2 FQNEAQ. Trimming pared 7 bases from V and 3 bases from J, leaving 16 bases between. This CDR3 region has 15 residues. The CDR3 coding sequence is TGTGCCAGCACAACGGGACAACCGACCAATCAGCCCCAGCATTTT. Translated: CASTTGQPTNQPQHF.

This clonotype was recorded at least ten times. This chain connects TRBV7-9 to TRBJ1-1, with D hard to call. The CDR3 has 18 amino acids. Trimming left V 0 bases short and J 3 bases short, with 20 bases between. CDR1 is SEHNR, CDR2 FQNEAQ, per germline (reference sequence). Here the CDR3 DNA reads TGTGCCAGCAGCTTAGCGCTAACACGGAGACAAGGCGACACTGAAGCTTTCTTT. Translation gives CASSLALTRRQGDTEAFF.

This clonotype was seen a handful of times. The CDR3 reads CASSLGWGVRGNTEAFF. As DNA, the CDR3 is TGTGCCAGCAGCTTAGGATGGGGGGTACGAGGGAACACTGAAGCTTTCTTT. The chain employs TRBV7-2 and TRBJ1-1, with a possible D match to TRBD1 (5 bases). The ends were cut back, 1 base at V and 1 base at J, with 16 bases in the middle. This CDR3 spans 17 amino acids. Looked up from germline, CDR1 is SGHTA and CDR2 is FQGNSA.

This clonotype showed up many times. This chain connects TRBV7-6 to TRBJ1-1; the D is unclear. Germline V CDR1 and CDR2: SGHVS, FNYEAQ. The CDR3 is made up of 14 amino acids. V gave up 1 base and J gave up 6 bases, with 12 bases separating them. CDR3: CASSLDHGPAEAFF. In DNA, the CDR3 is TGTGCCAGCAGCTTAGATCACGGACCTGCTGAAGCTTTCTTT.

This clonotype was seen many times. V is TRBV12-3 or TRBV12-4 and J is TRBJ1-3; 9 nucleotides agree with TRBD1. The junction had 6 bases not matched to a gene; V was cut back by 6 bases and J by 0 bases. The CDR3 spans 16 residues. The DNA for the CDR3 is TGTGCCAGCAGCCGGGACAGGGTCCCCTCTGGAAACACCATATATTTT. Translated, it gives CASSRDRVPSGNTIYF.

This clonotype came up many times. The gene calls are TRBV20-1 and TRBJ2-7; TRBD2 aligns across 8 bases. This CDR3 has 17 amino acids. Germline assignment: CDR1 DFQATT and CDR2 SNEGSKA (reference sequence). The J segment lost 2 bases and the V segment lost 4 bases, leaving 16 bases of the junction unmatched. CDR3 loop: CSAKRGRSGSPPYEQYF. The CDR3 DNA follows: TGCAGTGCTAAAAGGGGGAGAAGCGGGAGCCCTCCCTACGAGCAGTACTTC.

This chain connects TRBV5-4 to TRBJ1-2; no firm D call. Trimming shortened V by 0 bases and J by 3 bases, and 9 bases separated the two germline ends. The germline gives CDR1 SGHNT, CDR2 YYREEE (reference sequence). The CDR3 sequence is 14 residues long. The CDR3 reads CASSLGAIDYGYTF. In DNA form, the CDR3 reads TGTGCCAGCAGCTTGGGGGCAATCGACTATGGCTACACCTTC.

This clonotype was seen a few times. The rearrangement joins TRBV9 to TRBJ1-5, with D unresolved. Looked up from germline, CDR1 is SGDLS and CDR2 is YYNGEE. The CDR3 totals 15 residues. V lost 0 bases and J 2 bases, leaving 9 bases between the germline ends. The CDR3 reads CASSVGGTGNQPQHF. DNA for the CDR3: TGTGCCAGCAGCGTAGGGGGTACGGGCAATCAGCCCCAGCATTTT.

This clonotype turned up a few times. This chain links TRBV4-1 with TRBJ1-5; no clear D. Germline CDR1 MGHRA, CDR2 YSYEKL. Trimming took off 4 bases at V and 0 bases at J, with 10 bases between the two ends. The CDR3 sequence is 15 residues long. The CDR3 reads CASSPREASNQPQHF. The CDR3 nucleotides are TGCGCCAGCAGCCCGAGAGAAGCTAGCAATCAGCCCCAGCATTTT.

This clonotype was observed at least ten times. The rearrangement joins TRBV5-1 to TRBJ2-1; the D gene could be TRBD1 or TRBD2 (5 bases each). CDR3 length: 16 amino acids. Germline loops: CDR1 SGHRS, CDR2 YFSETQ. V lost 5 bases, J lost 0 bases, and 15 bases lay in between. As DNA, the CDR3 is TGCGCCAGCAGTCGGGGCACGGGGAGCTCCTACAATGAGCAGTTCTTC. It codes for CASSRGTGSSYNEQFF.

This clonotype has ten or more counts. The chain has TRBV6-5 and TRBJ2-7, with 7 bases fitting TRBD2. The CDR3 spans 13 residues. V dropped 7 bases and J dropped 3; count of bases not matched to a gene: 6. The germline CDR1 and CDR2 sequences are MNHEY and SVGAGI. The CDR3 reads CASTQTSFYEQYF. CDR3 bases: TGTGCCAGCACCCAGACTAGCTTCTACGAGCAGTACTTC.

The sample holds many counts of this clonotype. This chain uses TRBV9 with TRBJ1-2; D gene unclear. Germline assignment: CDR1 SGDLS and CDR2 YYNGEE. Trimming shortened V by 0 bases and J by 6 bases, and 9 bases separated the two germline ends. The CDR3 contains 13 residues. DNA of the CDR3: TGTGCCAGCAGCGTAGGGGAGAACGATGGCTACACCTTC. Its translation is CASSVGENDGYTF.

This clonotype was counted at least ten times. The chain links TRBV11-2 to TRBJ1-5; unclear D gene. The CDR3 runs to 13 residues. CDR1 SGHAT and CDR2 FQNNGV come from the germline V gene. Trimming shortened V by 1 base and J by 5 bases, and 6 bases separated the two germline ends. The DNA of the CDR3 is TGTGCCAGCAGCTTAGGGATAGATCAGCCCCAGCATTTT. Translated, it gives CASSLGIDQPQHF.

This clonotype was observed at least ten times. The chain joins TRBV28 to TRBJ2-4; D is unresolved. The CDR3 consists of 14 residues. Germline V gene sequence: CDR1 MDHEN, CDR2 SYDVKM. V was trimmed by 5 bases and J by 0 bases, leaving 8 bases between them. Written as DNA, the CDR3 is TGTGCCAGCAGTCCTCATATAGCCAAAAACATTCAGTACTTC. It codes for CASSPHIAKNIQYF.

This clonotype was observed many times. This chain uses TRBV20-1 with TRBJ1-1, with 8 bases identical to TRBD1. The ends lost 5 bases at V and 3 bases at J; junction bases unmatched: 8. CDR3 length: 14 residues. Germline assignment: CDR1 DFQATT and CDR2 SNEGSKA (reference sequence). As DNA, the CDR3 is TGCAGTGCTGGTACAGGGGGGGCTCACACTGAAGCTTTCTTT. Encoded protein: CSAGTGGAHTEAFF.

In nucleotides, the CDR3 is TGTGCCTTCCATGGGCCGGGGGTAGGGGGCGGAGGTTATAATTCACCCCTCCACTTT. As protein: CAFHGPGVGGGGYNSPLHF. V usage is TRBV30 and J usage is TRBJ1-6, with 7 bases lining up with TRBD1. Per germline, CDR1 GTSNPN and CDR2 SVGIG (reference sequence). V lost 7 bases and J lost 4; bases outside the gene matches: 22. The CDR3 extends over 19 amino acids.

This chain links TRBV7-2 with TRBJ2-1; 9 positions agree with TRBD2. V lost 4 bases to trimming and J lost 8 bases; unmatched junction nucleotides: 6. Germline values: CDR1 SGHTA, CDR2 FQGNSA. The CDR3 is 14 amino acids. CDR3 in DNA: TGTGCCAGCAGCTGGGGGACTAGCATCGATGAGCAGTTCTTC. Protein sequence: CASSWGTSIDEQFF. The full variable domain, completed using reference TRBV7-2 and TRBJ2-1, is GAGVSQSPSNKVTEKGKDVELRCDPISGHTALYWYRQSLGQGLEFLIYFQGNSAPDKSGLPSDRFSAERTGGSVSTLTIQRTQQEDSAVYLCASSWGTSIDEQFFGPGTRLTVL.

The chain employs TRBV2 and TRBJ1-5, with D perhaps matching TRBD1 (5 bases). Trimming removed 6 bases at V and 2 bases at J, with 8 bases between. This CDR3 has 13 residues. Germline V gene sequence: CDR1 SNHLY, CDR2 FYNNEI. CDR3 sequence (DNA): TGTGCCAGCAGAGGGGTGGGCAATCAGCCCCAGCATTTT. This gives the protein CASRGVGNQPQHF. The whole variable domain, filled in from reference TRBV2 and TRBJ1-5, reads EPEVTQTPSHQVTQMGQEVILRCVPISNHLYFYWYRQILGQKVEFLVSFYNNEISEKSEIFDDQFSVERPDGSNFTLKIRSTKLEDSAMYFCASRGVGNQPQHFGDGTRLSIL.

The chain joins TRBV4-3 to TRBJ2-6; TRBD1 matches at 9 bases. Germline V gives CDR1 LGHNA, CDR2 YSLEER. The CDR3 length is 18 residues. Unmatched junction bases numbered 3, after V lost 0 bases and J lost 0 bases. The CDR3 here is CASSQDDRGFSGANVLTF. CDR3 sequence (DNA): TGCGCCAGCAGCCAAGACGACAGGGGGTTCTCTGGGGCCAACGTCCTGACTTTC.

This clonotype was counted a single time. The CDR3 DNA reads as TGTGCCAGCAGTCGGGGACAGGCCTACGAGCAGTACTTC. Its protein product is CASSRGQAYEQYF. The chain employs TRBV27 and TRBJ2-7, with 8 bases that match TRBD1. The CDR3 spans 13 residues. The V gene end was trimmed by 5 bases and the J gene end by 2 bases; junction bases not matched to a gene: 2. Germline lookup yields CDR1 MNHEY and CDR2 SMNVEV (reference sequence).

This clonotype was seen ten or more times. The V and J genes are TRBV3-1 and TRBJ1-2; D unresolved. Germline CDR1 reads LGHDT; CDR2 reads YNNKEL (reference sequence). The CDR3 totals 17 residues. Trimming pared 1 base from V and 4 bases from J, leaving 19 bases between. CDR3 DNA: TGTGCCAGCAGCCAAGGTACAGACTTCTTTCTCTTCTATGGCTACACCTTC. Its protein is CASSQGTDFFLFYGYTF. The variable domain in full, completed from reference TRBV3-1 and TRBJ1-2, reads DTAVSQTPKYLVTQMGNDKSIKCEQNLGHDTMYWYKQDSKKFLKIMFSYNNKELIINETVPNRFSPKSPDKAHLNLHINSLELGDSAVYFCASSQGTDFFLFYGYTFGSGTRLTVV.

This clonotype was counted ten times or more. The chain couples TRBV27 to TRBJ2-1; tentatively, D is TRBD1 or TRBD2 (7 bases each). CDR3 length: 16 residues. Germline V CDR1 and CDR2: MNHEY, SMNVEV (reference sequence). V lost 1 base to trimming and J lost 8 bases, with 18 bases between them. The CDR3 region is CASSLLAGPQGDEQFF. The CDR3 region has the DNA TGTGCCAGCAGTTTATTAGCGGGCCCCCAGGGGGATGAGCAGTTCTTC.

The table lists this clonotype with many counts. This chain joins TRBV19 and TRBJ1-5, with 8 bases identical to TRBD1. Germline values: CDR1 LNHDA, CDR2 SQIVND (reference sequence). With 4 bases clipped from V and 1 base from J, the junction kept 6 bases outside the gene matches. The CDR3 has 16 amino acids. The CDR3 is CASSKAGGLSNQPQHF. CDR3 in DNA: TGTGCCAGTAGTAAGGCAGGGGGCCTGAGCAATCAGCCCCAGCATTTT.

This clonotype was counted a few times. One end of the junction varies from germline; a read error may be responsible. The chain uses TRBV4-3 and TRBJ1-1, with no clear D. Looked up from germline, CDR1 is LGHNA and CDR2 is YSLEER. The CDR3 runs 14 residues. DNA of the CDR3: TGCGCCAGCAGCCAAGATTTAGGGAACCCTGAAGCTTTCTTT. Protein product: CASSQDLGNPEAFF.

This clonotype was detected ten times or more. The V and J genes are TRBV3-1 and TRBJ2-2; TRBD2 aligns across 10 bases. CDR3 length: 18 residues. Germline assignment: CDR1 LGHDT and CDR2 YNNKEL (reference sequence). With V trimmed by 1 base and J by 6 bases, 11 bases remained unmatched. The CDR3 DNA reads TGTGCCAGCAGCCAAGGGTTTTGGAGCGGGAGGGCCTCCGGGGAGCTGTTTTTT. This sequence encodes CASSQGFWSGRASGELFF.

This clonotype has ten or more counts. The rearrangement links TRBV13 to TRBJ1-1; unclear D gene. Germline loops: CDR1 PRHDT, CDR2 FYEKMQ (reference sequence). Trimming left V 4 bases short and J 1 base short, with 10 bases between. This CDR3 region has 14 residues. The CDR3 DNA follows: TGTGCCAGCAGCTCCAATTCGTGGAACACTGAAGCTTTCTTT. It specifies CASSSNSWNTEAFF.